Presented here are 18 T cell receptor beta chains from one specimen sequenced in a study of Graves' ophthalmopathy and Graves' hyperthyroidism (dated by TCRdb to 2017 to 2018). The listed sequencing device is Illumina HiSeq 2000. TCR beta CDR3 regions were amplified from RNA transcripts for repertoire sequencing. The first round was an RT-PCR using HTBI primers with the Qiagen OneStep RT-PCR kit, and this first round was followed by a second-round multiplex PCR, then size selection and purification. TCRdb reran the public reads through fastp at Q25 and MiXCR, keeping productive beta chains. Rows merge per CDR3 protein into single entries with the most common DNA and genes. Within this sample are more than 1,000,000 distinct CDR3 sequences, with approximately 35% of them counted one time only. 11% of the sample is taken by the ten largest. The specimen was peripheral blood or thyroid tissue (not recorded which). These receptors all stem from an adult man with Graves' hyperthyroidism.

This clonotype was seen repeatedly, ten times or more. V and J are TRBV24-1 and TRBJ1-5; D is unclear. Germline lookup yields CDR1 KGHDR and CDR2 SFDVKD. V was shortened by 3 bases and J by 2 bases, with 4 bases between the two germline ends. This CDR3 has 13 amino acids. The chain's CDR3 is CATSDAGNQPQHF. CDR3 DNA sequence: TGTGCCACCAGTGATGCGGGCAATCAGCCCCAGCATTTT.

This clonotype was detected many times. CDR3: CASSEISGQGNYGYTF. CDR3 nucleotides: TGTGCCAGCAGTGAAATCTCGGGACAGGGGAACTATGGCTACACCTTC. The rearrangement links TRBV6-1 to TRBJ1-2, with 10 bases identical to TRBD1. This CDR3 has 16 amino acids. J was trimmed by 2 bases and V by 2 bases; bases with no gene match: 5. Germline assignment: CDR1 MNHNS and CDR2 SASEGT.

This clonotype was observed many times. This chain's CDR3 is CASSFIGGPYEQYF. In DNA, the CDR3 is TGTGCCAGCAGCTTCATCGGGGGGCCCTACGAGCAGTACTTC. The chain has TRBV5-6 and TRBJ2-7, with a tentative D call TRBD2 (7 bases). Germline V gene data show CDR1 as SGHDT and CDR2 as YYEEEE. Deletions cut 2 bases from V and 2 bases from J, with 11 bases between. The CDR3 is 14 residues long.

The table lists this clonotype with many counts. CDR3 in amino acids: CASLWRHRGSDQPQHF. CDR3 nucleotide sequence: TGTGCCAGCCTCTGGCGTCACAGGGGCAGTGATCAGCCCCAGCATTTT. This chain uses TRBV24-1 with TRBJ1-5; TRBD1 matches at 7 bases. The CDR3 has 16 residues. V trimming: 11 bases; J trimming: 5 bases; junction bases outside the gene matches: 17. Germline CDR1 KGHDR, CDR2 SFDVKD.

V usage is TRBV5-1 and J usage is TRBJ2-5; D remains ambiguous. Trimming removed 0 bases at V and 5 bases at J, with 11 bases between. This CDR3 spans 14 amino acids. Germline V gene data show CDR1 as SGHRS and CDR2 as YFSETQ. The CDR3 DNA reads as TGCGCCAGCAGCTTGGAGGGCCTGGGGGAGACCCAGTACTTC. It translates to CASSLEGLGETQYF.

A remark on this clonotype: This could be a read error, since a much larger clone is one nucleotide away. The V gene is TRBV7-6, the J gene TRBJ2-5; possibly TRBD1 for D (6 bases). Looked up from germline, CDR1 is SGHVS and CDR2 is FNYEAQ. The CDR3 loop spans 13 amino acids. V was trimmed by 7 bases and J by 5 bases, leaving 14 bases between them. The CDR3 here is CASTRVQGETQYF. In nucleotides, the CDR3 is TGTGCCAGCACGAGGGTACAGGGTGAGACCCAGTACTTC.

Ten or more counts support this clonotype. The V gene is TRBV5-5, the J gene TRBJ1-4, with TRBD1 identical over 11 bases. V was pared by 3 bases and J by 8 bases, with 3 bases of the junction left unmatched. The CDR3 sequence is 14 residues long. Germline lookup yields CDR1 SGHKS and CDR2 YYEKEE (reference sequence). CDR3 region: CASSWGQGGEKLFF. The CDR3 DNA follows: TGTGCCAGCAGCTGGGGACAGGGGGGCGAAAAACTGTTTTTT.

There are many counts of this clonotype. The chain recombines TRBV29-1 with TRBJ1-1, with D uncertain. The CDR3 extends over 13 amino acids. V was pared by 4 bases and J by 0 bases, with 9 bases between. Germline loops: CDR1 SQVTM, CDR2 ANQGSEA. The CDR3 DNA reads TGCAGCGTTGGGTCCACGGTGAACACTGAAGCTTTCTTT. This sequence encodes CSVGSTVNTEAFF.

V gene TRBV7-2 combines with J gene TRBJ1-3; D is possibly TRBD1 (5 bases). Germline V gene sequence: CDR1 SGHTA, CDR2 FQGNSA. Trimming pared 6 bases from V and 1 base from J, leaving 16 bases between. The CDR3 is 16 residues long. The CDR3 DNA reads TGTGCCAGCAGTTTGGGACCCCGCTATTCTGGAAACACCATATATTTT. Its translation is CASSLGPRYSGNTIYF.

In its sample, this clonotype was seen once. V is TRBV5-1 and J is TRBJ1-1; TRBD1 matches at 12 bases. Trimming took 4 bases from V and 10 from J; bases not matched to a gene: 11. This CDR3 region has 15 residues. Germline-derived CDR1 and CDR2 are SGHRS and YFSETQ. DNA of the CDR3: TGCGCCAGCAGCCGCGGGACAGGGGGCGATTTGGGAGCTTTCTTT. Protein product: CASSRGTGGDLGAFF.

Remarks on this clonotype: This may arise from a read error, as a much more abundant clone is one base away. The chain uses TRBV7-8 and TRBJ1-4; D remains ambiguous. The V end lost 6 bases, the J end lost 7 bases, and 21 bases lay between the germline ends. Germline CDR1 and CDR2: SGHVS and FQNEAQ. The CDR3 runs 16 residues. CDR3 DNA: TGTGCCAGCAGGTCTGATGGCGGGCCTCTGGGTGAAAAACTGTTTTTT. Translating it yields CASRSDGGPLGEKLFF.

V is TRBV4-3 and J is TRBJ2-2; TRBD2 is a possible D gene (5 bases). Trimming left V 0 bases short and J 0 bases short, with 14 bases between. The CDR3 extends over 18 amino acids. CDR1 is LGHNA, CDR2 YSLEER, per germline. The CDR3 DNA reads TGCGCCAGCAGCCAAGATTCGGGATACCCCGCGAACACCGGGGAGCTGTTTTTT. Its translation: CASSQDSGYPANTGELFF.

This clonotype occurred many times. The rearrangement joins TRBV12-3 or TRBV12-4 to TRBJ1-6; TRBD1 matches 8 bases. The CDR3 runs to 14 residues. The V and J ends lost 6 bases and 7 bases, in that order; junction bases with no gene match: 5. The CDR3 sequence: CASSLQGGNSPLHF. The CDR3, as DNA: TGTGCCAGCAGCCTACAGGGGGGGAATTCACCCCTCCACTTT.

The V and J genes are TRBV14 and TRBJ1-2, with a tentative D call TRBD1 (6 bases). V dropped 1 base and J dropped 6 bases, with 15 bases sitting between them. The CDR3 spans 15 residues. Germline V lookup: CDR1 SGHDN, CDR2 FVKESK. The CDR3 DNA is TGTGCCAGCAGCCAAGGTGCGGGGGCGGGCCATGGCTACACCTTC. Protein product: CASSQGAGAGHGYTF.

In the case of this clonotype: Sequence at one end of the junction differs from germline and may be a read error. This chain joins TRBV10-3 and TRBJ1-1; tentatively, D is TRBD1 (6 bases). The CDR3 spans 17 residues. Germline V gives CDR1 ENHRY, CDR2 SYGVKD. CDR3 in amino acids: CASSYSEQGEVGTEAFF. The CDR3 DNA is TGTGCCAGCAGTTACTCGGAACAGGGAGAGGTGGGCACTGAAGCTTTCTTT.

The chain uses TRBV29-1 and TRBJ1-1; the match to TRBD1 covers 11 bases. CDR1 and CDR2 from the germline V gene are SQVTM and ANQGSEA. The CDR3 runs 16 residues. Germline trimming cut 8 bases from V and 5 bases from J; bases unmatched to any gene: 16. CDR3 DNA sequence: TGCAGCAGTAATCTGGGACAGGGGGTCGAGGGGACTGAAGCTTTCTTT. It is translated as CSSNLGQGVEGTEAFF.

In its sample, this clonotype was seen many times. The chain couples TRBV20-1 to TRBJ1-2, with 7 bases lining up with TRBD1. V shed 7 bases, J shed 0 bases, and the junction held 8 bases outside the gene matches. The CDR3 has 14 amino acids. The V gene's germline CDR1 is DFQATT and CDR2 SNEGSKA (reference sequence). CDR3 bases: TGCAGTGGACCGGGACAGAGACCTAACTATGGCTACACCTTC. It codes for CSGPGQRPNYGYTF.

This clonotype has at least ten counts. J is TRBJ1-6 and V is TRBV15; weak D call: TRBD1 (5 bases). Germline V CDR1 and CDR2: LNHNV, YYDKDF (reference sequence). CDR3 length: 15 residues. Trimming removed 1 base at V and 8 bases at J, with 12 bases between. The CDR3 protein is CATSRAPIRDSPLHF. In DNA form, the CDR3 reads TGTGCCACCAGCAGAGCCCCGATCAGGGATTCACCCCTCCACTTT.